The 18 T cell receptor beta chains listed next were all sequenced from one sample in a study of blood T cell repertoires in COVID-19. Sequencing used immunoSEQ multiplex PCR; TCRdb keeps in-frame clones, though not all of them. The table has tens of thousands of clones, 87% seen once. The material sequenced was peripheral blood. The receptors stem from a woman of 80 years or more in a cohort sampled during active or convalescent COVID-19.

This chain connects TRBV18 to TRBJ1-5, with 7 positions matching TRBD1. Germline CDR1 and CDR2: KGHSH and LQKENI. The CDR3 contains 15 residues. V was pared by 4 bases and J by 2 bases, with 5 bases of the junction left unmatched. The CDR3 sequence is CASSQGAVGNQPQHF. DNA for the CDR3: TGTGCCAGCTCACAGGGGGCGGTGGGCAATCAGCCCCAGCATTTT.

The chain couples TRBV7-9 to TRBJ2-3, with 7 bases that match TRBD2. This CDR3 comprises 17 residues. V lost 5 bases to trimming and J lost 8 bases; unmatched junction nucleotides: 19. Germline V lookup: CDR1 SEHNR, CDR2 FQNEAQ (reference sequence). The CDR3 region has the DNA TGTGCCAGCAGCCCACGTGGGACTAACCCCCGTTTAGGTACGCAGTATTTT. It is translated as CASSPRGTNPRLGTQYF.

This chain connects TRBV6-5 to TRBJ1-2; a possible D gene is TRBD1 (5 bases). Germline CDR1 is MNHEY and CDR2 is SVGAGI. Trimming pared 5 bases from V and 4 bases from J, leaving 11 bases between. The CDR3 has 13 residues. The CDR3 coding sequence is TGTGCCAGCAGTCCCCAGGGCGGCTATGGCTACACCTTC. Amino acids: CASSPQGGYGYTF.

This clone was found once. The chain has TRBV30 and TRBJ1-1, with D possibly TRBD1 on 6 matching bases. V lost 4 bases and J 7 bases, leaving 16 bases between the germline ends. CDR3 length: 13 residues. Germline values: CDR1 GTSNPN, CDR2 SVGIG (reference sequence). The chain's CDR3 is CAWIRNREGEAFF. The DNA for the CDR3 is TGTGCCTGGATTCGGAACAGGGAAGGTGAAGCTTTCTTT.

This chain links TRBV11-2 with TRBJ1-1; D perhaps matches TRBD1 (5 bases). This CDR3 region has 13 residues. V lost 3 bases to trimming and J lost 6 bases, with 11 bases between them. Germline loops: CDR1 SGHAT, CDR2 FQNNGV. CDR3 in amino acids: CASSFQGRSEAFF. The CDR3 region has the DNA TGTGCCAGCAGCTTCCAGGGTAGGTCTGAAGCTTTCTTT. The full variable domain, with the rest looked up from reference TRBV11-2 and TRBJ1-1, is EAGVAQSPRYKIIEKRQSVAFWCNPISGHATLYWYQQILGQGPKLLIQFQNNGVVDDSQLPKDRFSAERLKGVDSTLKIQPAKLEDSAVYLCASSFQGRSEAFFGQGTRLTVV.

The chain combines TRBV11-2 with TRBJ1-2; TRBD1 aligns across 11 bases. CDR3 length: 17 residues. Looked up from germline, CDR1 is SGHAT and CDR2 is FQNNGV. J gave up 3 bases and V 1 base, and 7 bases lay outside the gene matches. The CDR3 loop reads CASSLAVGTGGYYGYTF. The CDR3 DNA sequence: TGTGCCAGCAGCTTAGCTGTCGGGACAGGGGGTTACTATGGCTACACCTTC. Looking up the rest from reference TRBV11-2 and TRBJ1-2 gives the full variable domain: EAGVAQSPRYKIIEKRQSVAFWCNPISGHATLYWYQQILGQGPKLLIQFQNNGVVDDSQLPKDRFSAERLKGVDSTLKIQPAKLEDSAVYLCASSLAVGTGGYYGYTFGSGTRLTVV.

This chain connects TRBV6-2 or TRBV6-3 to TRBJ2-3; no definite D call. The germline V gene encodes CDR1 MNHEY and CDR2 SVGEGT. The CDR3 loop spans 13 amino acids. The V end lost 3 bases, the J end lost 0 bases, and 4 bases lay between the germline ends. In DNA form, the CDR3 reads TGTGCCAGCAGTTATGTAAGCACAGATACGCAGTATTTT. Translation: CASSYVSTDTQYF.

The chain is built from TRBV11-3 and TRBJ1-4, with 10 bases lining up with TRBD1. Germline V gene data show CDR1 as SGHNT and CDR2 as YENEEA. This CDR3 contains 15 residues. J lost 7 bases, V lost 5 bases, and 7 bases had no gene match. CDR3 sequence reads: CASSARQGAGEKLFF. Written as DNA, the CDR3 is TGTGCCAGCAGCGCCAGACAGGGGGCGGGTGAAAAACTGTTTTTT.

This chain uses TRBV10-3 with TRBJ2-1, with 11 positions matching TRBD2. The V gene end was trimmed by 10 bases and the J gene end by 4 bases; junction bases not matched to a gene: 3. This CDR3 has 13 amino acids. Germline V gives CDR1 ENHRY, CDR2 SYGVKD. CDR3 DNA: TGTGCCACCGGGACTAGCGGATACAATGAGCAGTTCTTC. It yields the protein CATGTSGYNEQFF.

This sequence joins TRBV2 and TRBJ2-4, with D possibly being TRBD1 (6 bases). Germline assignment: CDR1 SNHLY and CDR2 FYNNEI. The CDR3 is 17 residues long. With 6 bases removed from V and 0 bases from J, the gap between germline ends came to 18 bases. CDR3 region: CASSPFGQQIAKNIQYF. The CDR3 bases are TGTGCCAGCAGCCCCTTCGGACAGCAGATAGCCAAAAACATTCAGTACTTC.

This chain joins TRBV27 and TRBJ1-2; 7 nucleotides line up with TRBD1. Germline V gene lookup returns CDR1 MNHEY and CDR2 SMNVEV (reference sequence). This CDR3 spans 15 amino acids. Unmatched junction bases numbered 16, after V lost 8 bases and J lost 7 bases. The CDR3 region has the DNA TGTGCCAGCGGCGGACCGGGACAGCGAACCGGTGGCTACACCTTC. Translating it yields CASGGPGQRTGGYTF.

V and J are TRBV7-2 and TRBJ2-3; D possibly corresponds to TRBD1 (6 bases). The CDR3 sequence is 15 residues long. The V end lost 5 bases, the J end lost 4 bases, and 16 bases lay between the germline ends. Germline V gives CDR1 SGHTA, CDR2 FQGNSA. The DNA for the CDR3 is TGTGCCAGCAGCAAACAGGGTTTAATTTCAGATACGCAGTATTTT. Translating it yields CASSKQGLISDTQYF.

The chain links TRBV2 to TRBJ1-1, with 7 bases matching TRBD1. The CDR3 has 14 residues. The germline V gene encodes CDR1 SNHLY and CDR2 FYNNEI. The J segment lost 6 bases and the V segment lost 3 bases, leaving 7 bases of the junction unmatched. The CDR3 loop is CASSEMEGAPEAFF. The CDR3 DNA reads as TGTGCCAGCAGTGAGATGGAGGGGGCCCCTGAAGCTTTCTTT.

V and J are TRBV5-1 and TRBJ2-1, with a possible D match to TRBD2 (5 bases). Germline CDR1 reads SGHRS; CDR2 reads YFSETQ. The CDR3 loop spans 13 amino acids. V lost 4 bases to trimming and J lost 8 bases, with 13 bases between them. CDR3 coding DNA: TGCGCCAGCAGCGCCGGAGGAGCTCATGAGCAGTTCTTC. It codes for CASSAGGAHEQFF.

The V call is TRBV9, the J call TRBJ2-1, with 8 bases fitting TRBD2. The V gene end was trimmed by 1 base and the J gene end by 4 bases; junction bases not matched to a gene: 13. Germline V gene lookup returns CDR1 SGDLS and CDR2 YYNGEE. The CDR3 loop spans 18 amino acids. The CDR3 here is CASSVTSGPPASYNEQFF. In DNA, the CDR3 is TGTGCCAGCAGCGTAACTAGCGGCCCCCCGGCTTCATACAATGAGCAGTTCTTC.

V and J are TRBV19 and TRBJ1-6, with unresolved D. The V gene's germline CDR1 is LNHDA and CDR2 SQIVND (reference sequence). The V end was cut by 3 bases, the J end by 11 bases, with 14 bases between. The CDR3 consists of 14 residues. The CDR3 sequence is CASSMDRGKAPLHF. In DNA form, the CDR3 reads TGTGCCAGTAGTATGGACCGGGGAAAAGCACCCCTCCACTTT. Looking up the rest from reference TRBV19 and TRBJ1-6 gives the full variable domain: DGGITQSPKYLFRKEGQNVTLSCEQNLNHDAMYWYRQDPGQGLRLIYYSQIVNDFQKGDIAEGYSVSREKKESFPLTVTSAQKNPTAFYLCASSMDRGKAPLHFGNGTRLTVT.

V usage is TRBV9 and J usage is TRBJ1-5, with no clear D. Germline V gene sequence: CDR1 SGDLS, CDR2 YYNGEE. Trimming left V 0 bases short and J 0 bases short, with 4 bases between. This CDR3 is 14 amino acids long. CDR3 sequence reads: CASSVDGSNQPQHF. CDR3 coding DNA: TGTGCCAGCAGCGTAGACGGTAGCAATCAGCCCCAGCATTTT.

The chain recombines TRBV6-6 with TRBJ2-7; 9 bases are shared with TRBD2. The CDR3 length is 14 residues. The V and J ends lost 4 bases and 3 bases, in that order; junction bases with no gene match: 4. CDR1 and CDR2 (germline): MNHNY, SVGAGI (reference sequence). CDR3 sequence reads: CASSFSGSIYEQYF. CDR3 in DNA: TGTGCCAGCAGTTTTAGCGGGAGTATCTACGAGCAGTACTTC.